This entry lists 18 T cell receptor beta chains sequenced from one sample in a study of molecular identifiers for immune sequencing clone quantification. Using its own MiXCR run on the PCR reads, TCRdb lists one record per CDR3 protein. There are about 640,000 distinct CDR3 sequences in the sample; about 20% occur only once, and around 0.86% lies in the top ten. The specimen was naive CD8+ T cells from blood, with Jurkat cell RNA spiked in. The sample's subset: FACS-sorted CD8+CD4-CCR7+CD45RA+ naive T cells. Receptor source: a human donor in good health. Some libraries in this study had Jurkat cell RNA spiked in.

This chain uses TRBV6-2 or TRBV6-3 with TRBJ1-6, with D maybe TRBD1 (5 bases). Trimming left V 7 bases short and J 14 bases short, with 6 bases between. Germline V gives CDR1 MNHEY, CDR2 SVGEGT. The CDR3 extends over 9 amino acids. The chain's CDR3 is CASTRALHF. CDR3 DNA sequence: TGTGCCAGCACCAGGGCCCTCCACTTT.

This clonotype has at least ten counts. The rearrangement links TRBV4-3 to TRBJ2-7; 7 bases fit TRBD2. Per the germline V gene, CDR1 is LGHNA and CDR2 is YSLEER. With V trimmed by 4 bases and J by 3 bases, 6 bases remained unmatched. This CDR3 spans 14 amino acids. The CDR3 region is CASSPRRGVYEQYF. CDR3 sequence (DNA): TGCGCCAGCAGCCCAAGACGGGGGGTCTACGAGCAGTACTTC.

Comment on this clonotype: A read error may explain this, as a much larger clone is one base away. J is TRBJ2-5 and V is TRBV5-1, with 10 bases identical to TRBD2. The CDR3 loop spans 17 amino acids. The germline V gene encodes CDR1 SGHRS and CDR2 YFSETQ. J lost 1 base, V lost 0 bases, and 6 bases had no gene match. The CDR3 protein is CASSLGVSSGSQETQYF. The CDR3 DNA follows: TGCGCCAGCAGCTTGGGGGTGTCTAGCGGGAGCCAAGAGACCCAGTACTTC.

The sample holds many counts of this clonotype. The chain uses TRBV29-1 and TRBJ2-7, with 10 bases identical to TRBD2. After removal of 1 base from V and 7 bases from J, the junction contained 7 bases not matched to a gene. The CDR3 totals 14 residues. Germline lookup yields CDR1 SQVTM and CDR2 ANQGSEA. The CDR3 loop is CSVEGLAGESEQYF. The CDR3, as DNA: TGCAGCGTTGAAGGGCTAGCGGGAGAGTCTGAGCAGTACTTC.

This clonotype has at least ten counts. The gene calls are TRBV12-3 or TRBV12-4 and TRBJ1-5; D is undetermined. V lost 6 bases and J 4 bases, leaving 10 bases between the germline ends. The CDR3 contains 13 residues. CDR3 loop: CASRSGLNQPQHF. The CDR3 coding sequence is TGTGCCAGCAGGTCCGGGCTTAATCAGCCCCAGCATTTT.

This clonotype has a handful of counts. This sequence joins TRBV7-9 and TRBJ1-2; possible D gene TRBD1, 6 bases. The CDR3 sequence is 15 residues long. CDR1 and CDR2 (germline): SEHNR, FQNEAQ (reference sequence). V was shortened by 4 bases and J by 4 bases, with 16 bases between the two germline ends. The CDR3 coding sequence is TGTGCCAGCAGCTCCCCCCAGGGGCACTTCTATGGCTACACCTTC. It codes for CASSSPQGHFYGYTF.

The chain couples TRBV6-1 to TRBJ2-7, with 9 bases that match TRBD1. V gave up 6 bases and J gave up 0 bases; unmatched junction bases: 9. Per the germline V gene, CDR1 is MNHNS and CDR2 is SASEGT. The CDR3 consists of 16 residues. The CDR3 is CASSWDRADASYEQYF. DNA of the CDR3: TGTGCCAGCAGCTGGGACAGGGCCGACGCCTCCTACGAGCAGTACTTC.

About this clonotype: A much larger clone differs by one base, so this may be a read error. In this CDR3 the conserved last residue, phenylalanine or tryptophan, is missing, so a read error is likely. The genes are TRBV30 and TRBJ2-7; D not certain. The CDR3 has 11 residues. V dropped 3 bases and J dropped 2 bases, with 5 bases sitting between them. The germline CDR1 and CDR2 sequences are GTSNPN and SVGIG (reference sequence). The CDR3: CAWSATYEQYL. The CDR3 region has the DNA TGTGCCTGGAGCGCAACCTACGAGCAGTACCTC.

There are many counts of this clonotype. The chain uses TRBV6-1 and TRBJ1-1; D ambiguous. Trimming removed 2 bases at V and 1 base at J, with 14 bases between. The CDR3 runs 16 residues. Germline V gene data show CDR1 as MNHNS and CDR2 as SASEGT. This CDR3 reads CASSEYINGGNTEAFF. In nucleotides, the CDR3 is TGTGCCAGCAGTGAATACATTAACGGAGGGAACACTGAAGCTTTCTTT.

This clonotype was recorded at least ten times. The chain uses TRBV6-2 or TRBV6-3 and TRBJ1-5; D gene uncertain. Germline-derived CDR1 and CDR2 are MNHEY and SVGEGT. Trimming took off 8 bases at V and 6 bases at J, with 8 bases between the two ends. This CDR3 has 11 amino acids. This CDR3 reads CASGYGQPQHF. The CDR3, as DNA: TGTGCCAGCGGCTATGGTCAGCCCCAGCATTTT.

This clonotype was picked up a small number of times. The J gene is TRBJ1-2, the V gene TRBV5-5; TRBD1 matches 8 bases. The junction had 16 bases not matched to a gene; V was cut back by 3 bases and J by 6 bases. This CDR3 is built from 17 residues. CDR1 is SGHKS and CDR2 is YYEKEE in the germline V gene (reference sequence). The CDR3 region has the DNA TGTGCCAGCAGCTCGCTAAAGATAGAGGACAGGGACCATGGCTACACCTTC. It specifies CASSSLKIEDRDHGYTF.

In this sample, this clonotype turned up many times. The genes are TRBV27 and TRBJ2-7, with TRBD1 identical over 9 bases. The CDR3 is 12 residues long. CDR1 MNHEY and CDR2 SMNVEV come from the germline V gene (reference sequence). V lost 9 bases, J lost 7 bases, and 7 bases stayed unmatched. The CDR3 DNA reads TGTGCCAGTTACGGACAGGGGCTGGAGCAGTACTTC. Amino acids: CASYGQGLEQYF.

This clonotype was observed a few times. The chain is built from TRBV20-1 and TRBJ1-1, with TRBD1 as a possible D gene (6 bases). V lost 2 bases to trimming and J lost 0 bases, with 7 bases between them. CDR1 and CDR2 from the germline V gene are DFQATT and SNEGSKA (reference sequence). This CDR3 is built from 13 residues. The CDR3 sequence: CSARQGLNTEAFF. CDR3 bases: TGCAGTGCTAGACAGGGGCTGAACACTGAAGCTTTCTTT.

In this sample, this clonotype turned up many times. The V call is TRBV28, the J call TRBJ2-7; D may be TRBD1 or TRBD2 (6 bases each). The V end was cut by 4 bases, the J end by 7 bases, with 20 bases between. This CDR3 contains 15 residues. CDR1 is MDHEN, CDR2 SYDVKM, per germline. CDR3: CASSSSDGGLREQYF. CDR3 DNA sequence: TGTGCCAGCAGTTCCTCGGATGGGGGGCTGAGGGAGCAGTACTTC.

This clonotype was seen ten or more times. The rearrangement joins TRBV13 to TRBJ2-3, with 8 bases matching TRBD2. Germline loops: CDR1 PRHDT, CDR2 FYEKMQ (reference sequence). J was trimmed by 7 bases and V by 5 bases; bases with no gene match: 11. This CDR3 contains 15 residues. The DNA of the CDR3 is TGTGCCAGCAGCGTCCAGCGGGAGCTGAGAAATACGCAGTATTTT. It translates to CASSVQRELRNTQYF.

A word on this clonotype: This may be a read error, as it is one base from a much larger clone. V and J are TRBV29-1 and TRBJ1-1, with 7 bases aligning to TRBD1. Trimming removed 6 bases from V and 7 bases from J; junction bases left unmatched: 2. Germline V gene data show CDR1 as SQVTM and CDR2 as ANQGSEA. The CDR3 runs to 10 residues. The CDR3 DNA reads as TGCAGCGTCACAGGGGATGAAGCTTTCTTT. It codes for CSVTGDEAFF.

The chain recombines TRBV24-1 with TRBJ2-3, with a tentative D call TRBD2 (6 bases). Germline V lookup: CDR1 KGHDR, CDR2 SFDVKD. With 9 bases removed from V and 4 bases from J, the gap between germline ends came to 16 bases. The CDR3 has 14 amino acids. The CDR3 loop reads CATATRVLADTQYF. CDR3 coding DNA: TGTGCCACCGCGACTAGGGTCCTAGCAGATACGCAGTATTTT.

There are many counts of this clonotype. The chain uses TRBV27 and TRBJ2-3; 8 nucleotides match TRBD2. After removal of 1 base from V and 5 bases from J, the junction contained 8 bases not matched to a gene. In germline, CDR1 is MNHEY, CDR2 SMNVEV (reference sequence). The CDR3 contains 16 residues. The CDR3 nucleotides are TGTGCCAGCAGTTTATGGAGCGGGAGCGGATTAGATACGCAGTATTTT. It yields the protein CASSLWSGSGLDTQYF.